The 17 T cell receptor beta chains given below trace back to one sample, sequenced in a study of T cell responses to AZD1222 COVID-19 vaccine. Data came from immunoSEQ multiplex PCR; TCRdb stores just in-frame clones and leaves some out. The profile covers fewer than 200,000 clones, with about 87% appearing a single time and 3.5% to 5.5% taken by the ten largest. The sequences come from peripheral blood, collected 28 days after the second dose of the MenACWY control vaccine. The receptors stem from an adult who received the MenACWY meningococcal vaccine as a control.

The chain employs TRBV4-3 and TRBJ2-5, with D tentatively TRBD2 (5 bases). Trimming removed 5 bases from V and 0 bases from J, with 10 bases in between. Germline loops: CDR1 LGHNA, CDR2 YSLEER. The CDR3 loop spans 14 amino acids. The CDR3 coding sequence is TGCGCCAGCAGCTATAGCGCTCACCAAGAGACCCAGTACTTC. Protein sequence: CASSYSAHQETQYF.

The chain links TRBV7-2 to TRBJ2-1; no reliable D call. Trimming pared 6 bases from V and 6 bases from J, leaving 9 bases between. CDR1 and CDR2 from the germline V gene are SGHTA and FQGNSA. The CDR3 covers 12 residues. The CDR3 loop reads CASSPSLNEQFF. CDR3 sequence (DNA): TGTGCCAGCAGTCCGTCACTCAATGAGCAGTTCTTC. The whole variable domain, filled in from reference TRBV7-2 and TRBJ2-1, reads GAGVSQSPSNKVTEKGKDVELRCDPISGHTALYWYRQSLGQGLEFLIYFQGNSAPDKSGLPSDRFSAERTGGSVSTLTIQRTQQEDSAVYLCASSPSLNEQFFGPGTRLTVL.

The CDR3 DNA is TGTGCCAGCAGTTACGCTAGCGTCAGCTCCTACGAGCAGTACTTC. Its translation: CASSYASVSSYEQYF. The V and J genes are TRBV6-2 or TRBV6-3 and TRBJ2-7, with D maybe TRBD2 (6 bases). The CDR3 has 15 amino acids. Germline V gives CDR1 MNHEY, CDR2 SVGEGT. The germline V and J ends were trimmed by 2 bases and 0 bases, with 11 bases remaining between them.

The count of this clone is one. V and J are TRBV4-3 and TRBJ2-1; 13 nucleotides agree with TRBD2. CDR1 is LGHNA and CDR2 is YSLEER in the germline V gene. This CDR3 spans 18 amino acids. J gave up 7 bases and V 0 bases, and 9 bases lay outside the gene matches. The CDR3 DNA sequence: TGCGCCAGCAGCCAAGATCCACGGACTAGCGGGAGATGGAATGAGCAGTTCTTC. Its translation: CASSQDPRTSGRWNEQFF.

The chain joins TRBV28 to TRBJ1-5, with D perhaps matching TRBD1 (6 bases). The V gene's germline CDR1 is MDHEN and CDR2 SYDVKM. This CDR3 is built from 17 residues. V gave up 6 bases and J gave up 5 bases, with 23 bases separating them. The CDR3 here is CASSHTGSGPKDQPQHF. CDR3 DNA sequence: TGTGCCAGCAGCCACACAGGGTCTGGGCCGAAGGATCAGCCCCAGCATTTT.

V is TRBV7-2 and J is TRBJ1-2; D gene uncertain. The V and J ends lost 5 bases and 8 bases respectively, with 12 bases between them. Per germline, CDR1 SGHTA and CDR2 FQGNSA. The CDR3 has 12 amino acids. The CDR3 nucleotides are TGTGCCAGCAGCGGAAGGGTAGGAGGCTACACCTTC. Its protein is CASSGRVGGYTF. The full variable domain, completed using reference TRBV7-2 and TRBJ1-2, is GAGVSQSPSNKVTEKGKDVELRCDPISGHTALYWYRQSLGQGLEFLIYFQGNSAPDKSGLPSDRFSAERTGGSVSTLTIQRTQQEDSAVYLCASSGRVGGYTFGSGTRLTVV.

The CDR3 DNA reads as TGCAGCGTCAGGGACGGCGATTCACCCCTCCACTTT. Amino acid sequence: CSVRDGDSPLHF. The rearrangement joins TRBV29-1 to TRBJ1-6, with D possibly being TRBD1 (5 bases). Germline lookup yields CDR1 SQVTM and CDR2 ANQGSEA. The ends were cut back, 6 bases at V and 8 bases at J, with 11 bases in the middle. The CDR3 has 12 amino acids.

The chain has TRBV19 and TRBJ2-1; D possibly corresponds to TRBD1 (5 bases). This CDR3 comprises 15 residues. V shed 3 bases and J shed 6 bases, with 15 bases lying between them. The germline V gene has CDR1 LNHDA and CDR2 SQIVND (reference sequence). The CDR3 nucleotides are TGTGCCAGTAGTATTTGGGCGCAGGGCGTCAATGAGCAGTTCTTC. This gives the protein CASSIWAQGVNEQFF.

This sequence joins TRBV2 and TRBJ1-5; possibly TRBD1 for D (5 bases). CDR3 size: 15 residues. V gave up 2 bases and J gave up 3 bases, with 11 bases separating them. Germline CDR1 and CDR2: SNHLY and FYNNEI. CDR3 in DNA: TGTGCCAGCAGTGAATCGAGGGGAAACAATCAGCCCCAGCATTTT. It encodes CASSESRGNNQPQHF. Complete variable domain (other parts from reference TRBV2 and TRBJ1-5): EPEVTQTPSHQVTQMGQEVILRCVPISNHLYFYWYRQILGQKVEFLVSFYNNEISEKSEIFDDQFSVERPDGSNFTLKIRSTKLEDSAMYFCASSESRGNNQPQHFGDGTRLSIL.

V usage is TRBV28 and J usage is TRBJ2-5; D call uncertain. Germline loops: CDR1 MDHEN, CDR2 SYDVKM. V lost 8 bases to trimming and J lost 3 bases, with 10 bases between them. This CDR3 is 12 amino acids long. The CDR3 region has the DNA TGTGCCAGCTCCAGGAACGAAGAGACCCAGTACTTC. Translated: CASSRNEETQYF.

This clone was found a few times. The sample has other DNA sequences that encode this CDR3 too. The rearrangement uses TRBV28 and TRBJ1-2; the D is unclear. The CDR3 length is 15 residues. Trimming removed 8 bases from V and 1 base from J, with 17 bases in between. Per germline, CDR1 MDHEN and CDR2 SYDVKM. CDR3 in DNA: TGTGCCAGCTCATCCCCAAGGACGGGTAACTATGGCTACACCTTC. Its translation is CASSSPRTGNYGYTF.

This chain joins TRBV9 and TRBJ1-2; a possible D gene is TRBD1 (5 bases). The CDR3 extends over 17 amino acids. Germline V lookup: CDR1 SGDLS, CDR2 YYNGEE. Trimming took off 0 bases at V and 4 bases at J, with 19 bases between the two ends. The CDR3 loop reads CASSVGDGNLLGYGYTF. The CDR3 coding sequence is TGTGCCAGCAGCGTAGGGGACGGCAACCTCTTGGGCTATGGCTACACCTTC.

This chain links TRBV4-1 with TRBJ1-5; D gene ambiguous. Between the trimmed V and J ends, which lost 0 bases and 3 bases, there was a span of 9 bases. CDR1 is MGHRA and CDR2 is YSYEKL in the germline V gene. This CDR3 spans 15 amino acids. The CDR3 spells CASSQDGKVNQPQHF. CDR3 sequence (DNA): TGCGCCAGCAGCCAAGACGGGAAGGTCAATCAGCCCCAGCATTTT.

V usage is TRBV18 and J usage is TRBJ1-2, with a weak D call TRBD1 (6 bases). The CDR3 contains 13 residues. Trimming took 5 bases from V and 12 from J, leaving 19 bases between them. CDR1 is KGHSH and CDR2 is LQKENI in the germline V gene. The CDR3 sequence: CASSAQRAGAHTF. DNA of the CDR3: TGTGCCAGCTCAGCCCAGCGTGCGGGGGCCCACACCTTC.

This CDR3 is CAWRITGANVLTF. As DNA, the CDR3 is TGTGCCTGGAGAATTACCGGGGCCAACGTCCTGACTTTC. The chain joins TRBV30 to TRBJ2-6; D is undetermined. The CDR3 is 13 residues long. Germline values: CDR1 GTSNPN, CDR2 SVGIG (reference sequence). Between the trimmed V and J ends, which lost 3 bases and 4 bases, there was a span of 7 bases.

The chain employs TRBV12-5 and TRBJ1-1, with D uncertain. Germline-derived CDR1 and CDR2 are LGHNT and FRNRAP. Trimming stripped 5 bases from V and 1 base from J, with 14 bases between. The CDR3 contains 15 residues. CDR3 amino acids: CASGPTRGRNTEAFF. CDR3 DNA: TGTGCTAGTGGTCCTACCCGAGGAAGGAACACTGAAGCTTTCTTT.

DNA of the CDR3: TGTGCCATCAGTGACCTCTTGACGGGAAACACCATATATTTT. The encoded protein is CAISDLLTGNTIYF. The chain has TRBV10-3 and TRBJ1-3, with D unclear. The CDR3 is 14 amino acids. Trimming took 3 bases from V and 4 from J, leaving 10 bases between them. Germline CDR1 reads ENHRY; CDR2 reads SYGVKD.